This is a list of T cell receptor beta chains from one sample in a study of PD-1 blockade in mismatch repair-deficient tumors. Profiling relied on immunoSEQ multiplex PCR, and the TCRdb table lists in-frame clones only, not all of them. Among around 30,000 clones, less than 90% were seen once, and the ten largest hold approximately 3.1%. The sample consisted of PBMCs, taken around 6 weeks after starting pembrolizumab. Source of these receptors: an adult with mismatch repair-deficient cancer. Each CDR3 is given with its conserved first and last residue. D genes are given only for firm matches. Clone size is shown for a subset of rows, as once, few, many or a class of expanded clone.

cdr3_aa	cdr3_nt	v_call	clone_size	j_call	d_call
CASSPKTGGNQPQHF	TGTGCCAGTAGTCCCAAGACAGGGGGCAATCAGCCCCAGCATTTT	TRBV19	few	TRBJ1-5	TRBD1
CASSVGQLVRTTGELFF	TGTGCCAGCAGCGTGGGACAGCTAGTCCGAACAACCGGGGAGCTGTTTTTT	TRBV11-3	NA	TRBJ2-2	TRBD1
CASSLAYRGDFRYF	TGCGCCAGCAGCTTGGCCTACAGGGGGGACTTTAGGTACTTC	TRBV5-1	few	TRBJ2-7	TRBD1
CASSPGGANTGELFF	TGTGCCAGCAGCCCGGGGGGGGCGAACACCGGGGAGCTGTTTTTT	TRBV28	NA	TRBJ2-2	TRBD2
CASRLREVNQPQHF	TGTGCCAGTAGATTACGTGAGGTGAATCAGCCCCAGCATTTT	TRBV19	NA	TRBJ1-5	NA
CASSTLWTGIYNEQFF	TGTGCCAGCAGCACCCTCTGGACAGGGATTTACAATGAGCAGTTCTTC	TRBV7-8	NA	TRBJ2-1	TRBD1
CASSSPTETQYF	TGTGCCAGCAGTTCCCCTACGGAGACCCAGTACTTC	TRBV28	NA	TRBJ2-5	NA
CASSEAYYSMNTEAFF	TGTGCCAGCAGTGAAGCGTATTACAGCATGAACACTGAAGCTTTCTTT	TRBV2	NA	TRBJ1-1	NA
CAWSLPGPGQGYLEQYF	TGTGCCTGGAGTTTACCGGGACCGGGACAGGGGTATCTCGAGCAGTACTTC	TRBV30	NA	TRBJ2-7	TRBD1
CATSSDRGVNQPQHF	TGTGCCACCAGCAGCGACAGGGGGGTCAATCAGCCCCAGCATTTT	TRBV15	NA	TRBJ1-5	TRBD1
CASSPGTLAGGEQYF	TGCGCCAGCAGCCCGGGGACCCTAGCGGGAGGCGAGCAGTACTTC	TRBV5-1	NA	TRBJ2-7	TRBD2
CASSFLPQGGEQFF	TGCGCCAGCAGCTTCCTCCCACAGGGTGGTGAGCAGTTCTTC	TRBV5-1	once	TRBJ2-1	NA
CASSISGGRYGYTF	TGTGCCAGCAGTATATCAGGGGGGAGGTATGGCTACACCTTC	TRBV7-8	NA	TRBJ1-2	TRBD1
CASSVQGTGNTIYF	TGTGCCAGTAGTGTACAGGGGACCGGAAACACCATATATTTT	TRBV19	NA	TRBJ1-3	TRBD1
CASSLWNRVSGNTIYF	TGTGCCAGCAGCTTGTGGAACAGGGTCTCTGGAAACACCATATATTTT	TRBV11-2	NA	TRBJ1-3	NA
CASSVDGRVAGNTIYF	TGTGCCAGCAGCGTAGATGGGCGGGTGGCTGGAAACACCATATATTTT	TRBV9	medium-sized	TRBJ1-3	NA
CASSAGLAGVVDTQYF	TGTGCCAGCAGCGCCGGACTAGCGGGAGTCGTAGATACGCAGTATTTT	TRBV11-3	NA	TRBJ2-3	TRBD2
CASSQFGAFYNEQFF	TGCGCCAGCAGCCAGTTTGGAGCGTTTTACAATGAGCAGTTCTTC	TRBV4-1	once	TRBJ2-1	NA
CASSLGQGARTEAFF	TGCGCCAGCAGCTTGGGACAGGGGGCGCGTACTGAAGCTTTCTTT	TRBV5-1	NA	TRBJ1-1	TRBD1
CASSPRDRGHQPQHF	TGTGCCAGCAGCCCCCGGGACAGAGGCCATCAGCCCCAGCATTTT	TRBV7-8	once	TRBJ1-5	TRBD1
CASSSDRAPVDGYTF	TGCGCCAGCAGCTCCGACAGGGCACCCGTCGATGGCTACACCTTC	TRBV5-1	once	TRBJ1-2	TRBD1
CSLGDAEAFF	TGCAGCTTAGGAGACGCTGAAGCTTTCTTT	TRBV29-1	NA	TRBJ1-1	NA
CASSTDRFPISEQFF	TGTGCCAGTAGTACCGACAGGTTCCCAATCAGTGAGCAGTTCTTC	TRBV19	NA	TRBJ2-1	NA
CASSHANQYTEAFF	TGCGCCAGCAGCCACGCCAATCAGTACACTGAAGCTTTCTTT	TRBV4-1	NA	TRBJ1-1	NA
CASSPGTSEYNEQFF	TGTGCCAGCAGCCCCGGGACTAGTGAATACAATGAGCAGTTCTTC	TRBV7-9	NA	TRBJ2-1	TRBD2
CASSLRQIANTGELFF	TGTGCCAGCAGCTTAAGACAGATAGCGAACACCGGGGAGCTGTTTTTT	TRBV7-9	NA	TRBJ2-2	NA
CASSSTGGPYEQYF	TGCGCCAGCAGCTCCACAGGGGGTCCCTACGAGCAGTACTTC	TRBV5-1	NA	TRBJ2-7	TRBD1
CASGLNTGVSTDTQYF	TGTGCTAGTGGTTTGAACACAGGTGTTAGCACAGATACGCAGTATTTT	TRBV12-5	once	TRBJ2-3	NA
CASSALGGGAEAFF	TGTGCCAGCAGTGCCCTCGGAGGGGGGGCTGAAGCTTTCTTT	TRBV25-1	NA	TRBJ1-1	NA
CASSLPGQGPMNTEAFF	TGTGCCAGCAGCCTCCCGGGACAGGGACCGATGAACACTGAAGCTTTCTTT	TRBV7-2	NA	TRBJ1-1	TRBD1
CASSSDRAWNTIYF	TGTGCCAGCAGCTCGGACAGGGCGTGGAACACCATATATTTT	TRBV7-9	NA	TRBJ1-3	TRBD1
CASSLGYRGREQYF	TGTGCCAGCAGTTTGGGATACAGGGGTCGCGAGCAGTACTTC	TRBV27	NA	TRBJ2-7	TRBD1
CASRLGQGGGYTF	TGTGCCAGCAGATTGGGCCAGGGAGGTGGCTACACCTTC	TRBV5-6	medium-sized	TRBJ1-2	NA
CASSLARGATGELFF	TGTGCCAGTAGTTTAGCCCGGGGGGCGACCGGGGAGCTGTTTTTT	TRBV19	NA	TRBJ2-2	NA
CASSQVSGNTYEQYF	TGTGCCAGCAGCCAAGTATCTGGCAACACCTACGAGCAGTACTTC	TRBV4-2	few	TRBJ2-7	NA
CASSSSGYPYEQYF	TGTGCCAGCAGCTCCAGCGGGTACCCCTACGAGCAGTACTTC	TRBV9	NA	TRBJ2-7	NA
CASKRQGNTEAFF	TGTGCCAGCAAACGACAGGGAAACACTGAAGCTTTCTTT	TRBV6-1	NA	TRBJ1-1	TRBD1
CASIRTSEVGEQFF	TGTGCCAGCATCAGGACTAGCGAAGTCGGTGAGCAGTTCTTC	TRBV6-6	NA	TRBJ2-1	TRBD2
CASSFATGRGQPQHF	TGTGCCAGCAGTTTTGCGACAGGGAGAGGTCAGCCCCAGCATTTT	TRBV28	NA	TRBJ1-5	TRBD1
CASGFPNWTGGVILLPSYEQYF	TGTGCTAGTGGTTTCCCGAATTGGACAGGGGGCGTTATTTTGTTGCCCTCTTACGAGCAGTACTTC	TRBV12-5	NA	TRBJ2-7	TRBD1
CAWSALAGTHYEQYF	TGTGCCTGGAGTGCACTAGCGGGGACCCACTACGAGCAGTACTTC	TRBV30	NA	TRBJ2-7	TRBD2
CASSENWGPPNTEAFF	TGTGCCAGCAGTGAAAATTGGGGGCCGCCGAACACTGAAGCTTTCTTT	TRBV6-1	NA	TRBJ1-1	NA
CASSSSDRRNTEAFF	TGTGCCAGCAGCTCTTCCGACAGGAGGAACACTGAAGCTTTCTTT	TRBV7-9	NA	TRBJ1-1	NA
CASSISYYVSYNEQFF	TGTGCCAGTAGTATTTCATACTACGTCTCCTACAATGAGCAGTTCTTC	TRBV19	NA	TRBJ2-1	NA
CASSRGGSTTEAFF	TGTGCCAGCAGTAGAGGAGGGAGTACTACTGAAGCTTTCTTT	TRBV5-6	NA	TRBJ1-1	NA